This T cell receptor (beta chain) was captured in a study of T cells in Graves' hyperthyroidism and ophthalmopathy. Findings and limits, study-wide: Blood held most thyroid clonotypes expanded above 0.001 frequency. The model foresaw ophthalmopathy a median 6.5 months prior to onset.

Aged 18 to 65, the patients had hyperthyroidism that was newly diagnosed and had lasted under 2 months. TCR beta CDR3 regions were amplified from RNA. The TCR CDR3 first-round RT-PCR relied on the HTBI primer set. Via MiXCR, TCRdb re-called the multiplex PCR reads, giving one row per CDR3 protein. This sample yields 500,000 to 750,000 distinct CDR3 sequences, of which around 42% are seen a single time; roughly 8.2% belongs to the top ten. This clonotype was counted a few times. Its antigen remains unknown. This sequence was found in a woman aged 18-29 years with Graves' hyperthyroidism. The sample was peripheral blood or thyroid tissue (not recorded which).

This CDR3 reads CASSQEKTATIYF. CDR3 sequence (DNA): TGCGCCAGCAGCCAAGAGAAGACTGCCACCATATATTTT. This chain joins TRBV4-3 and TRBJ1-3, with D uncertain. The V end was cut by 0 bases, the J end by 9 bases, with 9 bases between. The CDR3 extends over 13 amino acids. CDR1 is LGHNA and CDR2 is YSLEER in the germline V gene.